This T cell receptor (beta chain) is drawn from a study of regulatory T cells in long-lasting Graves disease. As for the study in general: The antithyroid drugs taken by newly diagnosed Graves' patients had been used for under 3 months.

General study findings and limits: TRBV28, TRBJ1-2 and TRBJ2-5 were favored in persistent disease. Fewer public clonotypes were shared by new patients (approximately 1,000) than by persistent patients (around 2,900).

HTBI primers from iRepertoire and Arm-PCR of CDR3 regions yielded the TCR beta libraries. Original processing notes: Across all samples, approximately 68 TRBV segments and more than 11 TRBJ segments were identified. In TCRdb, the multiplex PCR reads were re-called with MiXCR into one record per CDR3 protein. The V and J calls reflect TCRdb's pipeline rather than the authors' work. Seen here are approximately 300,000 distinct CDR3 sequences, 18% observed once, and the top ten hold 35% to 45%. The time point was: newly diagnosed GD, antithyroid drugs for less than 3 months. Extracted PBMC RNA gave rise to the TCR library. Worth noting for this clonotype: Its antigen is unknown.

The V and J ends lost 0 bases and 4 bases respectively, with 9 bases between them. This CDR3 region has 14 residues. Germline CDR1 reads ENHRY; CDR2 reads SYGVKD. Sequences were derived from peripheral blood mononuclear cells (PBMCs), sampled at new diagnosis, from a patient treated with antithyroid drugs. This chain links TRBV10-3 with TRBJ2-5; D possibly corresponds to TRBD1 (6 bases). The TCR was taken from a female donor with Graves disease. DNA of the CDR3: TGTGCCATCAGTGAGTCTACAGGGAGAGAGACCCAGTACTTC. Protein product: CAISESTGRETQYF.